Following are 11 T cell receptor beta chains from one sample sequenced in a study of blood T cell repertoires in COVID-19. The method was immunoSEQ multiplex PCR; TCRdb's version includes in-frame clones alone and lacks a portion of them. The sample contains about 90,000 clones, approximately 80% of which appear only once. The sample consisted of peripheral blood. These receptors originate from a man between 65 and 80 years old with acute or convalescent COVID-19.

The chain joins TRBV2 to TRBJ1-5; the match to TRBD1 covers 7 bases. CDR1 and CDR2 (germline): SNHLY, FYNNEI. V was clipped by 5 bases and J by 1 base; unmatched bases: 5. This CDR3 region has 15 residues. CDR3 residues: CASSFGTVSNQPQHF. The CDR3 bases are TGTGCCAGCAGTTTCGGGACAGTGAGCAATCAGCCCCAGCATTTT.

Notes on this clone: The junction and the germline gene differ at one end; a read error may be behind it. Other DNA sequences in the same sample also yield this CDR3. The chain employs TRBV3-1 (or the pseudogene TRBV3-2) and TRBJ2-7, with 8 bases that match TRBD1. CDR1 is LGHDT and CDR2 is YNNKEL in the germline V gene (reference sequence). This CDR3 is 14 amino acids long. CDR3 nucleotides: TGTGCCAGCAGCCCCGGGACAGGCCCCTACGAGCAGTATTTC. Protein product: CASSPGTGPYEQYF.

The J gene is TRBJ2-3, the V gene TRBV7-3; no definite D call. The germline V gene has CDR1 SGHTA and CDR2 FQGTGA. The germline V and J ends were trimmed by 0 bases and 2 bases, with 6 bases remaining between them. The CDR3 contains 14 residues. The CDR3 DNA sequence: TGTGCCAGCAGCTTAACACGAGACACAGATACGCAGTATTTT. This sequence encodes CASSLTRDTDTQYF.

The chain carries TRBV7-3 and TRBJ2-3; D possibly corresponds to TRBD2 (5 bases). V was cut by 1 base and J by 5 bases, with 13 bases left in between. Germline-derived CDR1 and CDR2 are SGHTA and FQGTGA. CDR3 size: 15 residues. The CDR3 loop reads CASSLSRDRGDTQYF. The DNA of the CDR3 is TGTGCCAGCAGCTTAAGCCGGGATCGGGGAGATACGCAGTATTTT.

V is TRBV11-2 and J is TRBJ1-3; possibly TRBD1 for D (6 bases). CDR1 and CDR2 from the germline V gene are SGHAT and FQNNGV. There are 11 residues in the CDR3. Trimming took off 5 bases at V and 7 bases at J, with 6 bases between the two ends. The DNA of the CDR3 is TGTGCCAGCAGCCAGGGGAACACCATATATTTT. It is translated as CASSQGNTIYF.

The DNA of the CDR3 is TGTGCCAGCAGTTTCACGGCCTACGAGCAGTACGTC. Residues: CASSFTAYEQYV. This chain uses TRBV6-5 with TRBJ2-7; D not certain. The CDR3 sequence is 12 residues long. V dropped 4 bases and J dropped 2 bases, with 6 bases sitting between them. CDR1 is MNHEY and CDR2 is SVGAGI in the germline V gene.

The chain carries TRBV30 and TRBJ1-5; D remains unclear. The CDR3 covers 14 residues. The germline CDR1 and CDR2 sequences are GTSNPN and SVGIG (reference sequence). V was trimmed by 0 bases and J by 1 base, leaving 7 bases between them. This CDR3 reads CAWSVSGSNQPQHF. Written as DNA, the CDR3 is TGTGCCTGGAGTGTATCCGGGAGCAATCAGCCCCAGCATTTT.

This chain connects TRBV28 to TRBJ1-5; D ambiguous. Trimming left V 4 bases short and J 0 bases short, with 16 bases between. The CDR3 extends over 17 amino acids. Germline lookup yields CDR1 MDHEN and CDR2 SYDVKM. In DNA, the CDR3 is TGTGCCAGCAGTTCAACTACCGCGGAAGATAGCAATCAGCCCCAGCATTTT. This translates into CASSSTTAEDSNQPQHF.

This clone was picked up a small number of times. V usage is TRBV9 and J usage is TRBJ2-5; the match to TRBD2 covers 10 bases. With V trimmed by 1 base and J by 5 bases, 5 bases remained unmatched. Per the germline V gene, CDR1 is SGDLS and CDR2 is YYNGEE. This CDR3 has 15 residues. The CDR3 is CASSVSSGRGETQYF. The CDR3 region has the DNA TGTGCCAGCAGCGTATCTAGCGGGAGAGGGGAGACCCAGTACTTC.

J is TRBJ1-6 and V is TRBV5-6; D uncertain. CDR3 length: 16 residues. Germline-derived CDR1 and CDR2 are SGHDT and YYEEEE. Trimming took off 0 bases at V and 8 bases at J, with 15 bases between the two ends. CDR3 DNA: TGTGCCAGCAGCTTGGTGAGCCTGGAGGTCGATTCACCCCTCCACTTT. Translation gives CASSLVSLEVDSPLHF.

CDR3 sequence reads: CASSSHASGQETQYF. In nucleotides, the CDR3 is TGCGCCAGCAGCTCCCATGCGTCCGGCCAAGAGACCCAGTACTTC. This sequence joins TRBV5-1 and TRBJ2-5; D gene ambiguous. CDR3 length: 15 residues. The germline gives CDR1 SGHRS, CDR2 YFSETQ. Trimming left V 3 bases short and J 1 base short, with 13 bases between.